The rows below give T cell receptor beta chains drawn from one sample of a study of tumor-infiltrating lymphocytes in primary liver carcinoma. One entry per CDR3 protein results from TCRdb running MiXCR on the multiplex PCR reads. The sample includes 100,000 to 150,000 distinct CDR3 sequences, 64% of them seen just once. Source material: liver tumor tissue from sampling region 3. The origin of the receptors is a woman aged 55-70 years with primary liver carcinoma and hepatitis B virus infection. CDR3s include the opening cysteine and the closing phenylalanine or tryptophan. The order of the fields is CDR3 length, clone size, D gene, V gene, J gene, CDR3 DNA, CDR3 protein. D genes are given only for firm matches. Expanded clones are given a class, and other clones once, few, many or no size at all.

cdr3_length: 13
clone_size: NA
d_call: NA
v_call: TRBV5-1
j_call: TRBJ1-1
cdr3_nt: TGCGCCAGCAGCTTGTGGGCAGACACTGAAGCTTTCTTT
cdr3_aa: CASSLWADTEAFF

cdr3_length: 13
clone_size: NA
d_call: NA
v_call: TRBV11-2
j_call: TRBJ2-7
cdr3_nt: TGTGCCAGCAGCTTAGGCCAGCTATACGAGCAATGCTTC
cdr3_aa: CASSLGQLYEQCF

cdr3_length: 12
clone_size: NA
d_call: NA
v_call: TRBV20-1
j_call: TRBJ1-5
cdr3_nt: TGCAGTGCTAGGAGAGGGAATCAGCCCCAGCATTTT
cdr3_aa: CSARRGNQPQHF

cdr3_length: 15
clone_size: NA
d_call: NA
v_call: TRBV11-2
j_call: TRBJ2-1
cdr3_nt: TGTGACGGCAGCTTTGAGAGCGGAGATTACAGTGAGCAGTTCTTC
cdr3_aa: CDGSFESGDYSEQFF

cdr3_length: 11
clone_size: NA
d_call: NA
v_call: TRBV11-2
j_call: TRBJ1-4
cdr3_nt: TGTGCCAGCAGTGCCTTTGAAAAACTGTTTTTT
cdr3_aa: CASSAFEKLFF

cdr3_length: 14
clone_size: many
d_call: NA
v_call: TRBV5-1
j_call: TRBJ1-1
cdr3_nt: TGCGCCAGCAGGCGAGGGACATCGAACACTGAAGCTTTCTTT
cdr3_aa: CASRRGTSNTEAFF

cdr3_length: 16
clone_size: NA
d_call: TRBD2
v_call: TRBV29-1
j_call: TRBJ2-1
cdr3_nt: TGCAGCGTTGAAGGGACTAGCGGGAGGGCCCTTAGTGAGCAGTTCTTC
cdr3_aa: CSVEGTSGRALSEQFF

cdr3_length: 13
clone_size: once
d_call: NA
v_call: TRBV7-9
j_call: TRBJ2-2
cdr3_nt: TGTGCCAGCAGCCTTCTTTACACCGGGGGGCTGTTTTTT
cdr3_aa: CASSLLYTGGLFF

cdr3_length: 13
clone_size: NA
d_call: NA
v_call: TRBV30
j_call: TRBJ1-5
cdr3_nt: TGTGTCTGGAACTCGGACATTTATCAGGCCCAGCATTTT
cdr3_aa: CVWNSDIYQAQHF

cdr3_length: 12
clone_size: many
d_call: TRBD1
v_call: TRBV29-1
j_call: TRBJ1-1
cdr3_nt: TGCAGCGCCCAGGGGGCGGTGACTGAAGCTTTCTTT
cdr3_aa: CSAQGAVTEAFF

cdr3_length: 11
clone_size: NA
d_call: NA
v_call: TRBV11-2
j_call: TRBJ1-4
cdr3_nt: TGTGCTAGCAGCGCCCCTGAAAAACTGTTTTTT
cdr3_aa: CASSAPEKLFF

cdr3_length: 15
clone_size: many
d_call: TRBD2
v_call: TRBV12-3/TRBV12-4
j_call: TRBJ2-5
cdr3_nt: TGTGCCAGCAGTTTCGCTAGCGGGGGACAAGAGACCCAGTACTTC
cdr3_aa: CASSFASGGQETQYF

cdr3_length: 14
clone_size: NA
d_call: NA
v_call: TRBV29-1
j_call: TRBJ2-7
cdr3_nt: TGCAGTGTTGCGGGGACAGCGGCAGCATACGAGCAGTACTTC
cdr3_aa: CSVAGTAAAYEQYF

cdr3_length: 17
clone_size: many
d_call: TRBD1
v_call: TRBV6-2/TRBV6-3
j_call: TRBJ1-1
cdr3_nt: TGTGCCAGCAGTCGGTACGCCCCGGGACAGTGGAACACTGAAGCTTTCTTT
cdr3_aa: CASSRYAPGQWNTEAFF

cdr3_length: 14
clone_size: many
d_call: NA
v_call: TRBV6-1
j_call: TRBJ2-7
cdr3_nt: TGTGCCAGTAGCCGGACAGCCAATAACTACGAGCAGTACTTC
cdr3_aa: CASSRTANNYEQYF

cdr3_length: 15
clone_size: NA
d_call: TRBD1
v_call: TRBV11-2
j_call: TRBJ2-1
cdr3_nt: TGTGACAGTACACCGAGGACAGGGAACTACAATGAGCAGTTCTTC
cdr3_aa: CDSTPRTGNYNEQFF

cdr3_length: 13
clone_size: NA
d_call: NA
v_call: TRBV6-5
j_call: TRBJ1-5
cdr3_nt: TGTGCCAGCAGAACCGGCCCTGATAAGCCCCAGCATTTT
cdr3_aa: CASRTGPDKPQHF

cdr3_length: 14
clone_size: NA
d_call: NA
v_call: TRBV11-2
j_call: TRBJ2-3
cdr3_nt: TGTGCCAGCAGGCCCGGAGGGAGCACAGATACGCAGTATTTT
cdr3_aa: CASRPGGSTDTQYF

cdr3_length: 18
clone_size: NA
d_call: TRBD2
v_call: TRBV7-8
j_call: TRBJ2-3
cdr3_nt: TGTGCCAGCAGCCCTTTAGCGGGAGCTCCATACGGCAGGAATACGCAGTATTTT
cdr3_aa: CASSPLAGAPYGRNTQYF

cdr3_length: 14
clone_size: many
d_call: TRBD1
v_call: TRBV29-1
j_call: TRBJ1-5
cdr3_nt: TGCAGCGTTGGGGGACAGGGAAACAATCAGCCCCAGCATTTT
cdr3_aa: CSVGGQGNNQPQHF

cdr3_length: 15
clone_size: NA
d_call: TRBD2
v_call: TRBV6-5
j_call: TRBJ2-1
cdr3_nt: TGTGCCAGGAGTTCGCTAGCGGCAGGAATGAATGAGCAGTTCTTC
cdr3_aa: CARSSLAAGMNEQFF

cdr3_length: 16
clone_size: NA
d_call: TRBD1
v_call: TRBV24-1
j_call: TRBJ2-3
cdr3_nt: TGTGCCACCAAAAACCCCGAGGCAGGGGGCACAGATACACAGTATTTT
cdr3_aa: CATKNPEAGGTDTQYF

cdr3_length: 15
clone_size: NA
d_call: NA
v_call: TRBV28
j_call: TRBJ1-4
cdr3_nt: TGTGCCAGCAGTTTACCTCAGGGCTCCCGTGAAAAACTGTTTTTT
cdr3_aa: CASSLPQGSREKLFF

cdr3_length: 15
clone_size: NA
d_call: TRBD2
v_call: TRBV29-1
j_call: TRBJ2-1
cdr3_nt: TGCAGCATCCGATCCACAGCGGGAGTTCACAATGAGCAGTTCTTC
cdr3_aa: CSIRSTAGVHNEQFF

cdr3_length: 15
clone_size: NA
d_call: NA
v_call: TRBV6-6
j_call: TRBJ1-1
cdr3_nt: TGTGCCAGCAGTCCTACACTTGCGGGGAGAGCTGAAGCTTTCTTT
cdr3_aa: CASSPTLAGRAEAFF

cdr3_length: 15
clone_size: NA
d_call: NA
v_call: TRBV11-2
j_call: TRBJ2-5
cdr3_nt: TGTGCCAGCAGCTACTCCGTGGTAGCGAGAGAGACCCAGTACTTC
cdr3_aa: CASSYSVVARETQYF

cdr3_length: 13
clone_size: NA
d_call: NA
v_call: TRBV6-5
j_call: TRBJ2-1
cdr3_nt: TGTGCCGGCAGTTACTCGTCAGAGAATGAGCGGTTCTTC
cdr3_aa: CAGSYSSENERFF

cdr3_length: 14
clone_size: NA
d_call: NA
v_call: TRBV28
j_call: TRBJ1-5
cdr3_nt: TGTGCCAACAGTTTTCGGCCTAGCAATCAGCCCCAGCATTTT
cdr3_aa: CANSFRPSNQPQHF

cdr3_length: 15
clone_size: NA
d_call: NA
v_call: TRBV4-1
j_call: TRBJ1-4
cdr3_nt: TGCGCCAGAACCCAAGAGGTTCCCTCGAATGAAAAACTGTTTTTT
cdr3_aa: CARTQEVPSNEKLFF

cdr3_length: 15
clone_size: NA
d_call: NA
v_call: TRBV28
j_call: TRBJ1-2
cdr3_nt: TGTGCCAGCAGTCTGTCAGGGTCACCTAACTATGGCTACACCTTC
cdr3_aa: CASSLSGSPNYGYTF

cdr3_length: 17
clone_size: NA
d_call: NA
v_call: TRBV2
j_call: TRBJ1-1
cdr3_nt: TGTGCCAGCAGTGACTCTCTTCAGACAGCGTGGAACACTGAAGCTTTCTTT
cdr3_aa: CASSDSLQTAWNTEAFF

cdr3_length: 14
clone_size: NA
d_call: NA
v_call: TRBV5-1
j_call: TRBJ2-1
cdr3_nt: TGCGCCAGCAGCTCGGGCGAGAGTCCAAATGAGCAGTTCTTC
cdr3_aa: CASSSGESPNEQFF

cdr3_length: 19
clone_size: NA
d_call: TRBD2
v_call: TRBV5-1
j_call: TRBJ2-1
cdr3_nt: TGCGCCAGCAGCTTGGTAGCAGGGAGGGTATCGAGCTCCTACAATGAGCAGTTCTTC
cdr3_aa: CASSLVAGRVSSSYNEQFF

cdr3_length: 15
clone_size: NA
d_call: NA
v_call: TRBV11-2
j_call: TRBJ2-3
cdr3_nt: TGTGCCAGCAGCCCCACCTCTCCTTACACAGATACGCAGTATTTT
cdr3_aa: CASSPTSPYTDTQYF

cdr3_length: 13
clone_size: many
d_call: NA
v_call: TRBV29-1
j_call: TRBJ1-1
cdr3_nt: TGCAGCGTCCTCCCTGTCCCGAACACTGAAGCTTTCTTT
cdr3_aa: CSVLPVPNTEAFF

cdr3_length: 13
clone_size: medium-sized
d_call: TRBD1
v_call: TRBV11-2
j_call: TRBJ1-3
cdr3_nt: TGTGCCAGCAGCCGGACAGGAGGAAACACCATATATTTT
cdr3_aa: CASSRTGGNTIYF

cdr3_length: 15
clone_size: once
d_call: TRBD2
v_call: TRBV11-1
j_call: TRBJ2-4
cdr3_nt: TGTGCCGGCAGCTTAGGCGGGAGTGTCAAAAACATCCAGTACTTC
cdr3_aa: CAGSLGGSVKNIQYF

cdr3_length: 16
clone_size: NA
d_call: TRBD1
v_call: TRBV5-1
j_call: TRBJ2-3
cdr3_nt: TGCACCAGCAGCCCCCCGACAGGGGATTTCACAGATACGCAGTATTTT
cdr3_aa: CTSSPPTGDFTDTQYF

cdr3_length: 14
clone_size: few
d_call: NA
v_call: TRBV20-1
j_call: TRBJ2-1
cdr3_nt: TGCAGTGCTGCTGGGCTGAGCTCCTACAATGAGCAGTTCTTC
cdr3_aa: CSAAGLSSYNEQFF

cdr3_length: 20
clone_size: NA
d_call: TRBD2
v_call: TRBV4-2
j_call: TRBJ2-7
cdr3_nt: TGTACCAGCAGCCCCCCGGTCGGCGGGAGGAAACCGGCTTCCCTCCACGAGCAGTACTTC
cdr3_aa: CTSSPPVGGRKPASLHEQYF

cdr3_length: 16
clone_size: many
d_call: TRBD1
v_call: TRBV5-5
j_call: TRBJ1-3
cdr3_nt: TGTGCCAGCAGCTTGGACCCGGGACAGGGTGGAAACACCATATATTTT
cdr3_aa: CASSLDPGQGGNTIYF

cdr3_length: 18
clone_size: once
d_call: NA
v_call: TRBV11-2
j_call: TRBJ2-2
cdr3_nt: TGTGCCAGCAGTTTACGGTTGGGTGGGCAGGGCAACACCGGGGAGCTGTTGTTT
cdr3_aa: CASSLRLGGQGNTGELLF

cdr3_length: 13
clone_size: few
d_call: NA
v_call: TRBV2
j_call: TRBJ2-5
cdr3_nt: TGTGCCAGCAGTGTTTCTAGCAGCCAGACCCAGTACTTC
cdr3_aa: CASSVSSSQTQYF

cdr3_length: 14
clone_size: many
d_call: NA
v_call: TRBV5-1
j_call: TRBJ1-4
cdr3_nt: TGCGCCAGCAGCTTGGGAGGGGGGCCTGAAAAACTGTTTTTT
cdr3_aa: CASSLGGGPEKLFF

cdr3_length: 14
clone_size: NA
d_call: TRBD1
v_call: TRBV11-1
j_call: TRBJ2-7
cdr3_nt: TGTGCTAGCAGCGGAAAGGGGGCCACCTACGAGCAGTACTTC
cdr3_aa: CASSGKGATYEQYF

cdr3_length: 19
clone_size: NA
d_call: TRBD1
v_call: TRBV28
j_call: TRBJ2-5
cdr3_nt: TGTGCCAGCAGTTTAATGAGTGGACAGGGGCCCCGGCTCGGGGAGACCCAGTACTTC
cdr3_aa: CASSLMSGQGPRLGETQYF

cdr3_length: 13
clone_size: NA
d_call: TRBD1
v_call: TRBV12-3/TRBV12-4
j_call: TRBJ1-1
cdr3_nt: TGTGCCATCAGCCGGACAGGCCGATCTGAAGCTTTCTTT
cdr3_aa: CAISRTGRSEAFF

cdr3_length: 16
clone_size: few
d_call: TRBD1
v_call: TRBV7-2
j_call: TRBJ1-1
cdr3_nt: TGTGCCAGCAGCTTACCCGGGACAGGGGGGAACACTGAAGCTTTCTTT
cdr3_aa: CASSLPGTGGNTEAFF

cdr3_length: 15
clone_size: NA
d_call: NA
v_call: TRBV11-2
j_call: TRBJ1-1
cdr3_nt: TGTGCCAGCAGCTTAGATTCCGGCCTGAACACTGAAGCTTTCTTT
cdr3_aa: CASSLDSGLNTEAFF